The source of this T cell receptor (beta chain) is a study of blood T cell repertoires in COVID-19. Study details: Acute and convalescent COVID-19 samples came from the United States, Italy and Spain. PBMCs, B-cell-depleted T cells, or T cells provided the cDNA or gDNA that made up the material.

Original analysis: Quantification of nucleated cells was approximated via reference gene primer amplification. Clones were sequenced by immunoSEQ multiplex PCR, and TCRdb holds only the in-frame ones, with some missing. V, J and clone size are taken as reported in that table, and D and trimming were inferred from the DNA itself. The sample lists 110,000 or so clones, approximately 84% seen once, with 3.4% in the top ten. V was clipped by 7 bases and J by 3 bases, with 14 bases between them. CDR1 and CDR2 (germline): SGHRS, YFSETQ. The CDR3 has 14 amino acids. This chain joins TRBV5-1 and TRBJ1-5; D is unclear. The sequence derives from a man between 35 and 55 years old with acute or convalescent COVID-19. The sample consisted of peripheral blood. CDR3 sequence reads: CASLPDSYNQPQHF. The CDR3 DNA reads as TGCGCCAGCCTCCCAGACTCATACAATCAGCCCCAGCATTTT.